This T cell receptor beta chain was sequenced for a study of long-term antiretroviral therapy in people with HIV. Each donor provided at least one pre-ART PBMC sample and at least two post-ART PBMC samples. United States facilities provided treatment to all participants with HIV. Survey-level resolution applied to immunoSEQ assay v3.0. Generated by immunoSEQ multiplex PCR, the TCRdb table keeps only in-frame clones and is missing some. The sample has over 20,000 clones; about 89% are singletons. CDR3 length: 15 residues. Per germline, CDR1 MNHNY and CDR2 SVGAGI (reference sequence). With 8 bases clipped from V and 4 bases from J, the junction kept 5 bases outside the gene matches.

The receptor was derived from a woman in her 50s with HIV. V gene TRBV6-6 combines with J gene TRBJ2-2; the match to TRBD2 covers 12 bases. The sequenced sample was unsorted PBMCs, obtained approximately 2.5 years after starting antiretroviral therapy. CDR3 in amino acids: CASLAGGPGTGELFF. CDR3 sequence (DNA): TGTGCCAGCCTAGCGGGAGGGCCGGGCACCGGGGAGCTGTTTTTT.